The T cell receptor (beta chain) described here comes from a study of chemoradiotherapy in HPV16-positive cancers. Germline V gives CDR1 SGHRS, CDR2 YFSETQ. The length of the CDR3 is 17 residues. V was shortened by 1 base and J by 2 bases, with 18 bases between the two germline ends. Comments on this clone: Its specificity is not known.

Here immunoSEQ multiplex PCR was the method, and the copy in TCRdb shows in-frame clones only, minus some. The sample contains 20,000 to 30,000 clones, approximately 94% of which appear only once. Findings and caveats of the study: Candidate HPV-specific clones and E7-related TCR motifs grew in tumor during treatment. Only a couple of HPV16-positive patients supplied the functional HPV-specificity definition.

The chain couples TRBV5-1 to TRBJ1-1; weak D call: TRBD1 (6 bases). The clonotype was recovered from a human donor with HPV-associated anogenital cancer. This sample was obtained from a patient who underwent chemoradiotherapy. CDR3 coding DNA: TGCGCCAGCAGCTTGCGGGACACCGGGGGGCACAACACTGAAGCTTTCTTT. Amino acid sequence: CASSLRDTGGHNTEAFF.